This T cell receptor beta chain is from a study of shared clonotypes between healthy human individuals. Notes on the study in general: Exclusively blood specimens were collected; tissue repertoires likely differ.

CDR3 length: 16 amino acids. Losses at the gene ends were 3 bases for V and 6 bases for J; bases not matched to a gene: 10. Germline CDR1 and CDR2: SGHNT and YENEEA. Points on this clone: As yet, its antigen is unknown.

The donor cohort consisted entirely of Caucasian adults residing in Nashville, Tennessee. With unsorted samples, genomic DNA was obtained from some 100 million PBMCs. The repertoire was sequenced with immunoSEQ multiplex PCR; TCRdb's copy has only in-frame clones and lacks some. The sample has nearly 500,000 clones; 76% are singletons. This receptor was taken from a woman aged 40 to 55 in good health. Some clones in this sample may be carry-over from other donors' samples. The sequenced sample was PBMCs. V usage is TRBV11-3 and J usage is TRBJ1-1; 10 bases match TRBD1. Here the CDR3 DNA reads TGTGCCAGCAGCTTGGGACAGGGGTTGGAGGGACCTGAAGCTTTCTTT. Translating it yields CASSLGQGLEGPEAFF.